The clone carrying this TCR beta chain was counted many times. Its specificity is unknown. It was RNA transcripts that yielded the amplified TCR beta CDR3 regions. The HTBI primer set drove a first-round RT-PCR of the TCR CDR3. TCRdb called the multiplex PCR reads again in MiXCR, with one record for every CDR3 protein. This sample has approximately 400,000 distinct CDR3 sequences; over 12% occur once, and the top ten carry around 30%. The record originates from a study of T cells in Graves' hyperthyroidism and ophthalmopathy. General study results and limits: In the analysis, a 13 V-J model separated ophthalmopathy from stable hyperthyroidism. Peripheral blood also featured most of the thyroid clonotypes expanded above 0.001. The model predicted ophthalmopathy a median roughly 6.3 months before onset.

The V and J ends lost 5 bases and 1 base respectively, with 5 bases between them. This CDR3 comprises 11 residues. Germline V CDR1 and CDR2: SQVTM, ANQGSEA. The sequence derives from a man aged 45-60 years with Graves' ophthalmopathy. The V call is TRBV29-1, the J call TRBJ1-1; D remains unclear. Sequenced: blood. CDR3 sequence: CSVSENTEAFF. As DNA, the CDR3 is TGCAGCGTTTCAGAGAACACTGAAGCTTTCTTT.